These 24 T cell receptor beta chains originate from one sample sequenced in a study of response to subunit inactivated influenza vaccine. MiXCR, applied by TCRdb to the RT-PCR reads, yields one record per CDR3 protein. The data show 450,000 to 500,000 distinct CDR3 sequences, with about a tenth seen just once and over 9.5% held by the top ten. Sample: PBMCs from blood, taken more than 35 days after vaccination. Source of these receptors: a man aged 50 or older who received an inactivated influenza vaccine.

The V call is TRBV7-3, the J call TRBJ2-3, with 7 bases lining up with TRBD1. After removal of 0 bases from V and 2 bases from J, the junction contained 14 bases not matched to a gene. This CDR3 is built from 19 residues. The germline gives CDR1 SGHTA, CDR2 FQGTGA. CDR3 amino acids: CASSLTGRGWERVTDTQYF. For the CDR3, the DNA is TGTGCCAGCAGCTTAACAGGCAGGGGGTGGGAGCGAGTCACAGATACGCAGTATTTT. The full variable domain, with the rest looked up from reference TRBV7-3 and TRBJ2-3, is GAGVSQTPSNKVTEKGKYVELRCDPISGHTALYWYRQSLGQGPEFLIYFQGTGAADDSGLPNDRFFAVRPEGSVSTLKIQRTERGDSAVYLCASSLTGRGWERVTDTQYFGPGTRLTVL.

The V call is TRBV3-1, the J call TRBJ2-4; D not resolved. The CDR3 is 14 residues long. The germline CDR1 and CDR2 sequences are LGHDT and YNNKEL (reference sequence). Between the trimmed V and J ends, which lost 3 bases and 9 bases, there was a span of 15 bases. CDR3 sequence: CASSQTVSIGIQYF. The CDR3, as DNA: TGTGCCAGCAGCCAGACGGTGTCGATAGGCATTCAGTACTTC.

The rearrangement joins TRBV20-1 to TRBJ2-7; TRBD2 agrees at 7 bases. CDR3 length equals 15 residues. CDR1 is DFQATT, CDR2 SNEGSKA, per germline (reference sequence). J gave up 6 bases and V 3 bases, and 14 bases lay outside the gene matches. The chain's CDR3 is CSASRPGLRISEQYF. The CDR3 nucleotides are TGCAGTGCTAGTCGTCCGGGACTACGTATTTCCGAGCAGTACTTC.

Many counts were recorded for this clonotype. The chain joins TRBV19 to TRBJ2-5; 7 positions agree with TRBD2. CDR1 is LNHDA and CDR2 is SQIVND in the germline V gene (reference sequence). The CDR3 extends over 11 amino acids. The trim removed 9 bases at V and 5 bases at J, leaving 3 bases unmatched. The CDR3: CASGTIETQYF. The CDR3 DNA reads TGTGCCAGCGGGACTATCGAGACCCAGTACTTC.

J is TRBJ2-1 and V is TRBV20-1; 11 bases align to TRBD2. The trim removed 0 bases at V and 0 bases at J, leaving 10 bases unmatched. The CDR3 sequence is 19 residues long. CDR1 is DFQATT and CDR2 is SNEGSKA in the germline V gene (reference sequence). In nucleotides, the CDR3 is TGCAGTGCTAGAGATGGCGGTAGCGGGAGGGTGGGCTCCTACAATGAGCAGTTCTTC. Residues: CSARDGGSGRVGSYNEQFF.

V usage is TRBV11-1 and J usage is TRBJ2-6; 7 bases fit TRBD1. The CDR3 contains 18 residues. The J segment lost 0 bases and the V segment lost 5 bases, leaving 10 bases of the junction unmatched. CDR1 is SGHAT, CDR2 FQDESV, per germline (reference sequence). CDR3 nucleotides: TGTGCCAGCAGCGATAGGACAGGACCATTCTCTGGGGCCAACGTCCTGACTTTC. Its protein is CASSDRTGPFSGANVLTF.

In its sample, this clonotype was seen a few times. J is TRBJ1-5 and V is TRBV10-3; D is unresolved. The germline V and J ends were trimmed by 3 bases and 4 bases, with 10 bases remaining between them. The CDR3 is 14 residues long. Germline-derived CDR1 and CDR2 are ENHRY and SYGVKD. This chain's CDR3 is CAISDSGRNQPQHF. CDR3 DNA sequence: TGTGCCATCAGTGATAGTGGCAGAAATCAGCCCCAGCATTTT.

This clonotype was recorded many times. The V call is TRBV5-1, the J call TRBJ1-1; tentatively, D is TRBD1 (5 bases). V dropped 0 bases and J dropped 6 bases, with 18 bases sitting between them. CDR1 is SGHRS and CDR2 is YFSETQ in the germline V gene. This CDR3 comprises 16 residues. This CDR3 is CASSLAREGGRSEAFF. CDR3 sequence (DNA): TGCGCCAGCAGCTTGGCCAGGGAGGGCGGTAGGTCTGAAGCTTTCTTT.

This clonotype was counted a few times. The chain has TRBV27 and TRBJ2-3; 12 bases align to TRBD2. J was trimmed by 4 bases and V by 5 bases; bases with no gene match: 7. The CDR3 sequence is 16 residues long. CDR1 is MNHEY and CDR2 is SMNVEV in the germline V gene (reference sequence). CDR3 loop: CASSPSSGGVSDTQYF. The CDR3 DNA reads as TGTGCCAGCAGTCCCTCTAGCGGGGGGGTTTCAGATACGCAGTATTTT.

The chain employs TRBV19 and TRBJ1-1, with 12 bases matching TRBD1. Unmatched junction bases numbered 3, after V lost 5 bases and J lost 5 bases. Germline CDR1 LNHDA, CDR2 SQIVND (reference sequence). There are 14 residues in the CDR3. DNA of the CDR3: TGTGCCAGTAGTGGGACAGGGGGCTGGACTGAAGCTTTCTTT. Translated: CASSGTGGWTEAFF.

This clonotype was found many times. The J gene is TRBJ2-1, the V gene TRBV5-1; TRBD2 agrees at 8 bases. This CDR3 is 13 amino acids long. J gave up 8 bases and V 5 bases, and 6 bases lay outside the gene matches. The germline gives CDR1 SGHRS, CDR2 YFSETQ. CDR3 coding DNA: TGCGCCAGCAGGGGACTAGTAGAACATGAGCAGTTCTTC. The encoded protein is CASRGLVEHEQFF.

This clonotype came up many times. V and J are TRBV7-9 and TRBJ2-1, with 7 bases fitting TRBD1. Germline loops: CDR1 SEHNR, CDR2 FQNEAQ (reference sequence). The CDR3 consists of 14 residues. The junction had 11 bases not matched to a gene; V was cut back by 11 bases and J by 4 bases. The CDR3 loop reads CAFPKGARYNEQFF. In DNA, the CDR3 is TGTGCCTTCCCCAAGGGGGCGCGGTACAATGAGCAGTTCTTC. Supplemented by reference TRBV7-9 and TRBJ2-1, the full variable domain reads DTGVSQNPRHKITKRGQNVTFRCDPISEHNRLYWYRQTLGQGPEFLTYFQNEAQLEKSRLLSDRFSAERPKGSFSTLEIQRTEQGDSAMYLCAFPKGARYNEQFFGPGTRLTVL.

The rearrangement links TRBV14 to TRBJ1-4; D remains unclear. The V end was cut by 1 base, the J end by 3 bases, with 3 bases between. This CDR3 spans 13 amino acids. Germline V gene lookup returns CDR1 SGHDN and CDR2 FVKESK. The CDR3 spells CASSQVANEKLFF. In DNA form, the CDR3 reads TGTGCCAGCAGCCAAGTTGCTAATGAAAAACTGTTTTTT.

The chain carries TRBV12-2 and TRBJ1-4; no DNA check was done on the table's D call, TRBD1. TRBV12-2 is designated a pseudogene. This CDR3 is built from 15 residues. CDR3 sequence: CASRWTGQGGEKLFF. Here the CDR3 DNA reads TGTGCAAGTCGCTGGACGGGACAGGGAGGTGAAAAACTGTTTTTT.

This clonotype has a count of ten or more. The V gene is TRBV6-1, the J gene TRBJ1-6, with a weak D call TRBD1 (5 bases). Germline lookup yields CDR1 MNHNS and CDR2 SASEGT. CDR3 length: 15 residues. Trimming pared 5 bases from V and 3 bases from J, leaving 11 bases between. The CDR3 is CASSKGDSYNSPLHF. CDR3 DNA: TGTGCCAGCAGTAAAGGCGACAGCTATAATTCACCCCTCCACTTT.

This chain links TRBV2 with TRBJ2-2; D remains unclear. V was clipped by 7 bases and J by 2 bases, with 8 bases between them. The CDR3 has 13 amino acids. Germline V gives CDR1 SNHLY, CDR2 FYNNEI. CDR3 DNA: TGTGCCAGCACTCAGGAAAACACCGGGGAGCTGTTTTTT. It translates to CASTQENTGELFF.

The CDR3 here is CASTLLTGPNSPLHF. Written as DNA, the CDR3 is TGTGCCAGCACCCTCCTGACAGGGCCTAATTCACCCCTCCACTTT. The V gene is TRBV6-1, the J gene TRBJ1-6; 7 nucleotides agree with TRBD1. This CDR3 is built from 15 residues. Trimming removed 7 bases from V and 6 bases from J; junction bases left unmatched: 9. From germline, CDR1 is MNHNS and CDR2 SASEGT.

This clonotype came up a few times. The chain combines TRBV5-1 with TRBJ2-7; TRBD1 might be the D (6 bases). V lost 4 bases and J 2 bases, leaving 10 bases between the germline ends. The CDR3 is 13 residues long. Per the germline V gene, CDR1 is SGHRS and CDR2 is YFSETQ. In DNA, the CDR3 is TGCGCCAGCAGCGTGGCAGGGGCCTACGAGCAGTACTTC. This gives the protein CASSVAGAYEQYF. The full variable domain, its missing parts supplied by reference TRBV5-1 and TRBJ2-7, is KAGVTQTPRYLIKTRGQQVTLSCSPISGHRSVSWYQQTPGQGLQFLFEYFSETQRNKGNFPGRFSGRQFSNSRSEMNVSTLELGDSALYLCASSVAGAYEQYFGPGTRLTVT.

The chain recombines TRBV7-2 with TRBJ2-3; D perhaps matches TRBD2 (5 bases). There are 12 residues in the CDR3. Germline CDR1 is SGHTA and CDR2 is FQGNSA. The V end was cut by 4 bases, the J end by 7 bases, with 9 bases between. The CDR3 loop is CASSSEGNTQYF. In nucleotides, the CDR3 is TGTGCCAGCAGCTCCGAGGGAAATACGCAGTATTTT.

This chain joins TRBV4-2 and TRBJ2-2; D unresolved. The germline V and J ends were trimmed by 7 bases and 1 base, with 7 bases remaining between them. The CDR3 contains 13 residues. CDR1 is LGHNA, CDR2 YNFKEQ, per germline. CDR3 DNA sequence: TGTGCCAGCACTCCGCAGAACACCGGGGAGCTGTTTTTT. This sequence encodes CASTPQNTGELFF.

The CDR3 sequence is CASSLSNSPAYEQYF. The DNA of the CDR3 is TGCGCCAGCAGCTTGTCAAACAGTCCAGCCTACGAGCAGTACTTC. The chain combines TRBV5-1 with TRBJ2-7; D is undetermined. The CDR3 extends over 15 amino acids. Looked up from germline, CDR1 is SGHRS and CDR2 is YFSETQ. V was pared by 1 base and J by 2 bases, with 13 bases between.

The gene calls are TRBV6-1 and TRBJ2-1; tentatively, D is TRBD2 (6 bases). From germline, CDR1 is MNHNS and CDR2 SASEGT. The CDR3 is 12 residues long. The CDR3 here is CVIGTPPLEQFF. CDR3 coding DNA: TGTGTGATCGGGACTCCCCCTTTGGAGCAGTTCTTC.

This rearrangement joins TRBV15 to TRBJ2-2; D is unclear. Deletions cut 3 bases from V and 0 bases from J, with 11 bases between. CDR3 size: 16 residues. Germline-derived CDR1 and CDR2 are LNHNV and YYDKDF (reference sequence). The DNA for the CDR3 is TGTGCCACCAGCAGGCCGCGGCTTTCGAACACCGGGGAGCTGTTTTTT. Its protein product is CATSRPRLSNTGELFF.

This clonotype came up a few times. The chain couples TRBV2 to TRBJ1-4, with a weak D call TRBD1 (5 bases). Germline CDR1 SNHLY, CDR2 FYNNEI. The CDR3 length is 15 residues. V was trimmed by 7 bases and J by 4 bases, leaving 16 bases between them. Here the CDR3 reads CASTTDRILNEKLFF. The CDR3 DNA reads TGTGCCAGCACCACTGACAGAATACTTAATGAAAAACTGTTTTTT.